This entry lists 31 T cell receptor beta chains sequenced from one sample in a study of blood T cell repertoires in COVID-19. Profiling relied on immunoSEQ multiplex PCR, and the TCRdb table lists in-frame clones only, not all of them. The sample records around 220,000 clones, 90% being singletons. Sequencing was carried out using PBMCs or T cells enriched from blood (not recorded which). The receptors shown here come from a man under 40 who had been exposed to COVID-19.

The J gene is TRBJ1-1, the V gene TRBV18; unclear D gene. This CDR3 comprises 13 residues. From germline, CDR1 is KGHSH and CDR2 LQKENI. V lost 3 bases and J 1 base, leaving 6 bases between the germline ends. The CDR3 here is CASSPRGNTEAFF. The CDR3 DNA follows: TGTGCCAGCTCACCTCGAGGGAACACTGAAGCTTTCTTT.

This clone was picked up one time. This chain connects TRBV3-1 (or the pseudogene TRBV3-2) to TRBJ2-3; no reliable D call. The germline V gene has CDR1 LGHDT and CDR2 YNNKEL (reference sequence). CDR3 length: 13 residues. Trimming took 5 bases from V and 2 from J, leaving 8 bases between them. The CDR3: CASSESYTDTQYF. In DNA, the CDR3 is TGTGCCAGCAGCGAGTCGTACACAGATACGCAGTATTTT.

This clone was recorded once. The junction departs from germline at one end; a sequencing error may be responsible. This chain connects TRBV10-2 to TRBJ2-7; unclear D gene. The CDR3 has 12 amino acids. Per germline, CDR1 WSHSY and CDR2 SAAADI. The CDR3, as DNA: TGCGCCAGCACTGAGAGCACCTACGAGCAGTACTTC. Translating gives CASTESTYEQYF.

V is TRBV7-2 and J is TRBJ1-4; 9 nucleotides match TRBD1. Germline CDR1 reads SGHTA; CDR2 reads FQGNSA. Unmatched junction bases numbered 13, after V lost 1 base and J lost 7 bases. CDR3 length: 18 amino acids. The CDR3 DNA reads TGTGCCAGCAGCTTAGACTTCGGGACAGGGCTAAATAGTGAAAAACTGTTTTTT. Encoded protein: CASSLDFGTGLNSEKLFF.

This chain links TRBV3-1 (or the pseudogene TRBV3-2) with TRBJ2-7, with 8 bases that match TRBD2. V shed 4 bases and J 7 bases; nucleotides not matched to a gene: 15. CDR3 length equals 16 residues. From germline, CDR1 is LGHDT and CDR2 YNNKEL (reference sequence). CDR3 residues: CASSLRAPGGASEQYF. As DNA, the CDR3 is TGTGCCAGCAGCCTCCGGGCCCCCGGGGGGGCGTCTGAGCAGTACTTC.

The chain recombines TRBV2 with TRBJ2-1, with a possible D match to TRBD2 (5 bases). Germline CDR1 reads SNHLY; CDR2 reads FYNNEI. The V end lost 3 bases, the J end lost 0 bases, and 21 bases lay between the germline ends. CDR3 size: 19 residues. The CDR3 is CASSDAGPKGVPSYNEQFF. The CDR3 bases are TGTGCCAGCAGTGACGCGGGCCCGAAGGGAGTCCCCTCCTACAATGAGCAGTTCTTC. The whole variable domain, filled in from reference TRBV2 and TRBJ2-1, reads EPEVTQTPSHQVTQMGQEVILRCVPISNHLYFYWYRQILGQKVEFLVSFYNNEISEKSEIFDDQFSVERPDGSNFTLKIRSTKLEDSAMYFCASSDAGPKGVPSYNEQFFGPGTRLTVL.

The chain employs TRBV6-5 and TRBJ2-1; perhaps TRBD1 as D (5 bases). V gave up 7 bases and J gave up 3 bases, with 16 bases separating them. Germline V gives CDR1 MNHEY, CDR2 SVGAGI. This CDR3 spans 15 amino acids. This CDR3 reads CASNGLGADYNEQFF. CDR3 nucleotides: TGTGCCAGCAATGGCCTTGGGGCAGACTACAATGAGCAGTTCTTC.

The rearrangement joins TRBV3-1 (or the pseudogene TRBV3-2) to TRBJ2-3; weak D call: TRBD2 (6 bases). V lost 0 bases to trimming and J lost 2 bases, with 12 bases between them. The V gene's germline CDR1 is LGHDT and CDR2 YNNKEL (reference sequence). The CDR3 totals 16 residues. CDR3 nucleotide sequence: TGTGCCAGCAGCCAAGATATCGGGGGTAACACAGATACGCAGTATTTT. This encodes CASSQDIGGNTDTQYF.

The chain joins TRBV28 to TRBJ2-4; tentative D call: TRBD1 (6 bases). Deletions cut 6 bases from V and 2 bases from J, with 11 bases between. The germline V gene has CDR1 MDHEN and CDR2 SYDVKM. This CDR3 has 14 amino acids. CDR3: CASRNQGPKNIQYF. The CDR3 nucleotides read TGTGCCAGCAGGAACCAGGGGCCCAAAAACATTCAGTACTTC.

The CDR3 loop is CASSPSGGAFHEQYF. The CDR3 DNA is TGTGCCAGCAGCCCAAGCGGGGGGGCTTTCCACGAGCAGTACTTC. The V gene is TRBV9, the J gene TRBJ2-7; 10 bases match TRBD2. Looked up from germline, CDR1 is SGDLS and CDR2 is YYNGEE. The CDR3 is 15 residues long. The junction had 9 bases not matched to a gene; V was cut back by 4 bases and J by 5 bases.

Worth noting for this clone: This sample includes further DNA sequences coding for the same CDR3. The chain has TRBV9 and TRBJ2-2; tentative D call: TRBD2 (6 bases). From germline, CDR1 is SGDLS and CDR2 YYNGEE. Between the trimmed V and J ends, which lost 0 bases and 5 bases, there was a span of 8 bases. The CDR3 contains 14 residues. The CDR3 DNA is TGTGCCAGCAGCGTAGCTGGGGGGACCGGGGAGCTGTTTTTT. Protein product: CASSVAGGTGELFF.

The V and J genes are TRBV19 and TRBJ2-3; 9 bases are a match to TRBD2. V lost 5 bases and J lost 0; bases outside the gene matches: 9. The CDR3 loop spans 17 amino acids. Germline V lookup: CDR1 LNHDA, CDR2 SQIVND (reference sequence). The CDR3 protein is CASSLRSGGSSTDTQYF. In DNA, the CDR3 is TGTGCCAGTAGTCTGCGAAGCGGGGGGTCTAGCACAGATACGCAGTATTTT.

The CDR3 DNA is TGTGCCAGCAGCCCCGCCAGGGTCACAGAGACCCAGTACTTC. This gives the protein CASSPARVTETQYF. The rearrangement uses TRBV7-2 and TRBJ2-5; D is possibly TRBD1 (5 bases). CDR1 and CDR2 (germline): SGHTA, FQGNSA. Trimming took off 5 bases at V and 4 bases at J, with 14 bases between the two ends. CDR3 length: 14 residues.

J is TRBJ1-1 and V is TRBV5-1, with 9 bases aligning to TRBD1. After removal of 4 bases from V and 4 bases from J, the junction contained 5 bases not matched to a gene. The germline V gene has CDR1 SGHRS and CDR2 YFSETQ. This CDR3 spans 14 amino acids. The CDR3 DNA reads TGCGCCAGCAGCAAATGGGACAGGGCCACTGAAGCTTTCTTT. Protein: CASSKWDRATEAFF.

The chain is built from TRBV29-1 and TRBJ1-6, with TRBD1 identical over 9 bases. CDR1 and CDR2 from the germline V gene are SQVTM and ANQGSEA. Trimming removed 6 bases from V and 6 bases from J; junction bases left unmatched: 15. This CDR3 comprises 17 residues. CDR3 loop: CSVTPRDRANFNSPLHF. The CDR3 nucleotides are TGCAGCGTCACCCCCCGGGACAGGGCGAACTTTAATTCACCCCTCCACTTT.

The chain joins TRBV3-1 (or the pseudogene TRBV3-2) to TRBJ1-1; D remains unclear. CDR3 length: 16 amino acids. V was cut by 4 bases and J by 1 base, with 16 bases left in between. Per the germline V gene, CDR1 is LGHDT and CDR2 is YNNKEL (reference sequence). In nucleotides, the CDR3 is TGTGCCAGCAGCCCCGTTCCCCTACTCACGAACACTGAAGCTTTCTTT. The encoded protein is CASSPVPLLTNTEAFF.

V is TRBV5-1 and J is TRBJ2-1, with 8 bases fitting TRBD2. V lost 4 bases to trimming and J lost 7 bases; unmatched junction nucleotides: 7. The CDR3 is 14 amino acids. CDR1 is SGHRS and CDR2 is YFSETQ in the germline V gene. CDR3 DNA sequence: TGCGCCAGCAGCCCCGGCGGGGGGTGGAATGAGCAGTTCTTC. Translated, it gives CASSPGGGWNEQFF.

V gene TRBV4-1 combines with J gene TRBJ2-7; 7 bases align to TRBD1. The CDR3 has 14 residues. Germline V gene lookup returns CDR1 MGHRA and CDR2 YSYEKL. V shed 3 bases and J 2 bases; nucleotides not matched to a gene: 4. CDR3 residues: CASSHRDSPYEQYF. CDR3 coding DNA: TGCGCCAGCAGCCACCGGGACAGCCCCTACGAGCAGTACTTC.

V is TRBV3-1 (or the pseudogene TRBV3-2) and J is TRBJ1-1; D uncertain. Deletions cut 3 bases from V and 0 bases from J, with 8 bases between. CDR1 is LGHDT, CDR2 YNNKEL, per germline (reference sequence). CDR3 length: 14 amino acids. CDR3 protein: CASSQGSLNTEAFF. As DNA, the CDR3 is TGTGCCAGCAGCCAGGGCTCTTTGAACACTGAAGCTTTCTTT.

The chain employs TRBV30 and TRBJ2-2; D is uncertain. Trimming removed 4 bases at V and 4 bases at J, with 19 bases between. The CDR3 runs to 16 residues. The germline CDR1 and CDR2 sequences are GTSNPN and SVGIG (reference sequence). CDR3 nucleotides: TGTGCCTGGAAAAGCCGCGAAAGACAACTCACCGGGGAGCTGTTTTTT. Translation gives CAWKSRERQLTGELFF. Filled out from reference TRBV30 and TRBJ2-2, the complete variable domain reads SQTIHQWPATLVQPVGSPLSLECTVEGTSNPNLYWYRQAAGRGLQLLFYSVGIGQISSEVPQNLSASRPQDRQFILSSKKLLLSDSGFYLCAWKSRERQLTGELFFGEGSRLTVL.

V gene TRBV21-1 combines with J gene TRBJ1-5; the table's D call TRBD1 went unverified against the DNA. TRBV21-1 has pseudogene status. This CDR3 spans 16 amino acids. The CDR3 DNA sequence: TGTGCCAGCAGCAAAGACAGACCTTATAGCAATCAGCCCCAGCATTTT. Translated: CASSKDRPYSNQPQHF.

CDR3 bases: TGTGCCAGCATGGGCGGGGGGGCCAAGTACTTC. Protein product: CASMGGGAKYF. The chain joins TRBV6-4 to TRBJ2-7; TRBD2 matches 9 bases. CDR3 length equals 11 residues. Germline CDR1 MRHNA, CDR2 SNTAGT. Trimming removed 7 bases from V and 11 bases from J; junction bases left unmatched: 6.

The V gene is TRBV4-2, the J gene TRBJ2-5; D might be TRBD1 (6 bases). V was trimmed by 3 bases and J by 1 base, leaving 9 bases between them. CDR3 length: 14 amino acids. Germline loops: CDR1 LGHNA, CDR2 YNFKEQ. CDR3 DNA: TGTGCCAGCAGCCATATAGGGGGCCAAGAGACCCAGTACTTC. It codes for CASSHIGGQETQYF.

This clone occurred a few times. V and J are TRBV10-3 and TRBJ2-1, with TRBD2 matching over 10 bases. With V trimmed by 6 bases and J by 8 bases, 4 bases remained unmatched. Germline CDR1 ENHRY, CDR2 SYGVKD. The CDR3 has 13 amino acids. The CDR3 nucleotides read TGTGCCATCAGGGGGACTAGCGTCGATGAGCAGTTCTTC. Translation gives CAIRGTSVDEQFF.

This clone was detected only a few times. The V gene is TRBV4-1, the J gene TRBJ2-2; the match to TRBD1 covers 9 bases. Unmatched junction bases numbered 16, after V lost 1 base and J lost 1 base. CDR1 and CDR2 from the germline V gene are MGHRA and YSYEKL. This CDR3 is 21 amino acids long. This chain's CDR3 is CASSQVKPTGGTVMNTGELFF. Here the CDR3 DNA reads TGCGCCAGCAGCCAAGTGAAGCCGACAGGGGGGACCGTCATGAACACCGGGGAGCTGTTTTTT.

On this clone: The same CDR3 can be traced to other DNA sequences in this sample. V usage is TRBV7-2 and J usage is TRBJ1-6; D unresolved. The V end lost 1 base, the J end lost 9 bases, and 10 bases lay between the germline ends. The CDR3 runs 14 residues. CDR1 and CDR2 from the germline V gene are SGHTA and FQGNSA. CDR3 loop: CASSLVDRGSPLHF. The CDR3 DNA reads as TGTGCCAGCAGCTTAGTGGATCGAGGTTCACCCCTCCACTTT.

The V and J genes are TRBV7-2 and TRBJ2-2, with D unresolved. The CDR3 spans 17 residues. V lost 6 bases and J 4 bases, leaving 21 bases between the germline ends. Germline V CDR1 and CDR2: SGHTA, FQGNSA. CDR3: CASRPDPPGEFTGELFF. CDR3 coding DNA: TGTGCCAGCAGACCCGACCCCCCTGGAGAGTTCACCGGGGAGCTGTTTTTT.

The chain uses TRBV14 and TRBJ1-1; D uncertain. The CDR3 has 11 residues. Germline V lookup: CDR1 SGHDN, CDR2 FVKESK. Trimming took off 2 bases at V and 5 bases at J, with 3 bases between the two ends. In nucleotides, the CDR3 is TGTGCCAGCAGCCAATCGACTGAAGCTTTCTTT. Protein: CASSQSTEAFF.

As regards this clone: The sample has other DNA sequences that encode this CDR3 too. The chain combines TRBV18 with TRBJ1-1; no clear D gene. The V gene's germline CDR1 is KGHSH and CDR2 LQKENI. With 6 bases removed from V and 3 bases from J, the gap between germline ends came to 11 bases. CDR3 length: 13 residues. The CDR3 protein is CASSEGRDTEAFF. DNA of the CDR3: TGTGCCAGCTCCGAAGGCCGGGACACTGAAGCTTTCTTT.

With regard to this clone: Other DNA sequences of this sample code for an identical CDR3. The chain links TRBV6-5 to TRBJ1-2; D is undetermined. This CDR3 region has 13 residues. CDR1 is MNHEY and CDR2 is SVGAGI in the germline V gene. V was shortened by 4 bases and J by 4 bases, with 10 bases between the two germline ends. The CDR3 region has the DNA TGTGCCAGCAGTTCAGGATCCCCCTATGGCTACACCTTC. Its protein product is CASSSGSPYGYTF.

The CDR3 protein is CASSANRGNTGELFF. CDR3 DNA: TGTGCCAGCAGCGCAAACAGGGGGAACACCGGGGAGCTGTTTTTT. The chain carries TRBV21-1 and TRBJ2-2; TRBD1 reflects the table's D call only, with no check against the DNA. TRBV21-1 is flagged as a pseudogene. The length of the CDR3 is 15 residues.